This T cell receptor (beta chain) was found in a study of siplizumab effects on memory and regulatory T cells (dated by TCRdb to between 2018 and 2020). Regarding the complete study: The effect of the anti-CD2 antibody siplizumab on alloreactive T-cell subsets was examined in allogeneic mixed lymphocyte reactions constructed from human PBMCs. General study outcomes and caveats: The suppressive function of proliferating Tregs from siplizumab cultures was not functionally confirmed. Sequences below about 10^-5 frequency were poorly captured, so only a minor fraction of alloreactive clones could be mapped to unstimulated subsets. Greater diversity appeared to be present in unstimulated naive T cells than in memory T cells, and a substantial contribution to the alloresponse seemed to be made by naive cells. About 80-96% of proliferating CD4+ or CD8+ clones could not be given a naive or memory phenotype. Siplizumab significantly lowered the cumulative frequency of alloreactive sequences that could be traced to unstimulated CD4+ memory T cells. Of the alloreactive CD4+ clones that could be mapped, the Treg-derived share averaged 68.8% with siplizumab compared with 25% to 30% in control reactions.

Sorted unstimulated T cells and proliferating T cells recovered from mixed lymphocyte reactions were subjected to TCRbeta CDR3 sequencing. Fresh whole blood from fewer than twelve HLA-typed healthy donors was used to isolate PBMCs. For CDR1 and CDR2, the germline V gene lists SGDLS and YYNGEE. V and J are truncated by 0 bases and 0 bases respectively, leaving an intervening sequence of 10 bases. Counted from cysteine to phenylalanine, this CDR3 has 15 amino acids. Just the 45-base CDR3 DNA is kept, in frame starting at base 1. Taking its sample share into account, this clone is medium-sized (0.01 to 0.1%). It has no known antigen specificity. One base away there is no much larger clone; base qualities are not given. Library preparation used the immunoSEQ multiplex PCR assay. Approximately 93,000 TCR templates per sample were assayed by the deep sequencing platform. Genomic DNA extracted from sorted T cells was the material used for TCRbeta CDR3 sequencing. As for the original processing: Clonal analysis of TCRbeta CDR3 data was done in the R programming language. Alloreactive CD4+ and CD8+ clones were identified by comparing unstimulated samples to CFSE-low samples taken after the reaction. Regulatory or non-regulatory origin was assigned to alloreactive CD4+ clones by matching of sequences to sorted unstimulated Treg and non-Treg repertoires. Imported from immuneACCESS, the table was reduced by TCRdb to in-frame sequences with V and J called. These copies leave out some clones; in studies compared against another copy, an unresolved V gene accounts for under half, and the cause of the remainder is not known. The DNA gave D and trimming, while V, J and clone size come from that table. Recorded for this sample are about 50,000 clones; approximately 93% of them occurred a single time. The top ten clones comprise about 15% of the sample.

The TCR was taken from a human donor in good health. Recombination joined TRBV9 with TRBJ2-7; no D segment can be confidently identified. The specimen sequenced was CD8+ T cells sorted from blood. The CDR3: CASSVDYSRSYEQYF. The DNA sequence is given as TGTGCCAGCAGCGTAGACTATAGCCGCTCCTACGAGCAGTACTTC.